This is a list of T cell receptor beta chains from one sample in a study of OX40 agonist ivuxolimab in advanced cancers. Using immunoSEQ multiplex PCR, the repertoire was profiled, and TCRdb retains in-frame clones only, with some absent. The sample carries 75,000 to 100,000 clones, under 90% recorded once. The specimen was CD4+ or CD8+ T cells sorted from blood, collected in a trial of the OX40 agonist ivuxolimab. Receptors were obtained from an adult with an advanced solid tumor such as melanoma, head and neck, liver or kidney cancer. Both conserved end residues are part of each CDR3. A D gene is named only where the DNA matches it firmly. The listing skips clone size in some rows; elsewhere it reads once, few, many or a size class.

cdr3_aa cdr3_nt clone_size d_call j_call v_call
CASSVGGNSYNEQFF TGTGCCAGCAGCGTAGGGGGGAATTCCTACAATGAGCAGTTCTTC NA NA TRBJ2-1 TRBV9
CASSPRSRTGADEKLFF TGTGCCAGCTCACCACGGTCTAGGACAGGGGCAGATGAAAAACTGTTTTTT NA TRBD1 TRBJ1-4 TRBV18
CASSPASGRVTGELFF TGTGCCAGCAGTCCCGCTAGCGGGAGAGTCACCGGGGAGCTGTTTTTT once TRBD2 TRBJ2-2 TRBV2
CASSTRNTDTQYF TGCGCCAGCAGCACTCGAAACACAGATACGCAGTATTTT NA NA TRBJ2-3 TRBV4-3
CASSYSGQGYEQYF TGTGCCAGCAGTTACTCGGGGCAGGGATACGAGCAGTACTTC NA NA TRBJ2-7 TRBV6-5
CASSTTLLVHEQFF TGCGCCAGCAGCACGACCCTTCTAGTCCATGAGCAGTTCTTC NA NA TRBJ2-1 TRBV5-1
CAWSRAGYKAGELFF TGTGCCTGGAGCCGCGCAGGGTATAAGGCCGGGGAGCTGTTTTTT NA NA TRBJ2-2 TRBV30
CASSFSTGNEQYF TGTGCCAGCAGCTTTAGTACGGGGAACGAGCAGTACTTC NA NA TRBJ2-7 TRBV7-9
CASSSTGRGIEGYTF TGTGCCAGCAGCTCAACGGGAAGGGGGATTGAGGGCTACACCTTC NA NA TRBJ1-2 TRBV27
CASSFGTAGASYNEQFF TGTGCCAGCAGCTTCGGGACAGCGGGGGCCTCCTACAATGAGCAGTTCTTC NA NA TRBJ2-1 TRBV5-4
CASSQDFGAGGAGELFF TGTGCCAGCAGCCAAGATTTCGGTGCGGGGGGCGCCGGGGAGCTGTTTTTT NA TRBD2 TRBJ2-2 TRBV4-2
CASSLVGHPVQPQHF TGTGCCAGCAGCTTAGTAGGGCACCCAGTTCAGCCCCAGCATTTT once NA TRBJ1-5 TRBV7-2
CASSPRTSGSETQYF TGTGCCAGCAGCCCACGGACTAGCGGGAGTGAGACCCAGTACTTC NA TRBD2 TRBJ2-5 TRBV11-2
CASSTGQVGGDTQYF TGTGCCAGCAGTACTGGACAGGTAGGGGGAGATACGCAGTATTTT NA TRBD1 TRBJ2-3 TRBV5-4
CASSLTSRGYGYTF TGTGCCAGCAGTTTAACCAGCAGGGGGTATGGCTACACCTTC NA TRBD1 TRBJ1-2 TRBV27
CASNLAPTLPTNTEAFF TGTGCCAGCAACCTTGCCCCTACTTTACCGACTAACACTGAAGCTTTCTTT NA NA TRBJ1-1 TRBV9
CASSTLAGAFTDTQYF TGTGCCAGCAGCACACTAGCGGGGGCCTTCACAGATACGCAGTATTTT NA TRBD2 TRBJ2-3 TRBV28
CASSLDDSRSYTF TGTGCCAGCAGCTTAGACGACTCCAGGAGCTACACCTTC NA NA TRBJ1-2 TRBV7-8
CASSPQGNTEQFF TGTGCCAGCTCACCTCAGGGTAACACTGAGCAGTTCTTC NA NA TRBJ2-1 TRBV18
CASSYEPGAGGAYNEQFF TGTGCCAGCAGCTACGAGCCGGGAGCAGGGGGGGCTTACAATGAGCAGTTCTTC NA NA TRBJ2-1 TRBV9
CASRLQGSEQFF TGTGCCAGCAGATTACAGGGGAGTGAGCAGTTCTTC NA TRBD1 TRBJ2-1 TRBV6-5
CASGRDNQPQHF TGTGCTAGTGGTCGGGACAATCAGCCCCAGCATTTT NA NA TRBJ1-5 TRBV12-5
CASSFFGQVYEQYF TGCGCCAGCAGCTTCTTTGGACAGGTATACGAGCAGTACTTC NA TRBD1 TRBJ2-7 TRBV5-1
CASSSSGGDSNQPQHF TGTGCCAGCAGCTCCTCCGGAGGGGATAGCAATCAGCCCCAGCATTTT NA NA TRBJ1-5 TRBV7-9
CASSLGGGGSAGELFF TGTGCCAGCAGCTTAGGAGGTGGGGGCTCGGCCGGGGAGCTGTTTTTT NA NA TRBJ2-2 TRBV7-9
CASRQGQNTEAFF TGTGCCAGCCGACAGGGGCAGAACACTGAAGCTTTCTTT NA TRBD1 TRBJ1-1 TRBV18
CASSLEGRGAYGYTF TGTGCCAGCAGCTTAGAGGGCAGGGGAGCCTATGGCTACACCTTC once NA TRBJ1-2 TRBV7-2
CASSQYNEQFF TGTGCCAGCAGCCAATACAATGAGCAGTTCTTC NA NA TRBJ2-1 TRBV11-2